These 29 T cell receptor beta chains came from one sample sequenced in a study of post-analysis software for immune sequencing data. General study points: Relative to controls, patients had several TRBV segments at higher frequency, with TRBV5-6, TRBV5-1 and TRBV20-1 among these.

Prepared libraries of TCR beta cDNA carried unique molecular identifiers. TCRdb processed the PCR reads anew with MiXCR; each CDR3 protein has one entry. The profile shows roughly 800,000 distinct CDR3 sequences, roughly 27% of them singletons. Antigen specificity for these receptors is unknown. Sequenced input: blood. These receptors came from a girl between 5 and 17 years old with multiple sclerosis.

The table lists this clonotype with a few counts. CDR3 bases: TGTGCCAGCATTCCCTCCAGGGGACAGGGGGCATCCTACGAGCAGTACTTC. This translates into CASIPSRGQGASYEQYF. This rearrangement joins TRBV6-1 to TRBJ2-7; 12 bases map to TRBD1. Germline lookup yields CDR1 MNHNS and CDR2 SASEGT. The CDR3 has 17 residues. Trimming cost V 7 bases and J 1 base; bases outside gene matches: 11.

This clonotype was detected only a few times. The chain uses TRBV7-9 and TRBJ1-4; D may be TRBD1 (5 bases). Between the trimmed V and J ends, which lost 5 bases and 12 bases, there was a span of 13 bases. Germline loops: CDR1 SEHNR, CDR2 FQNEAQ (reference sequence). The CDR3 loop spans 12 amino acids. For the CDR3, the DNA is TGTGCCAGCAGCGGAACGAAACAGGAACTGTTTTTT. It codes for CASSGTKQELFF.

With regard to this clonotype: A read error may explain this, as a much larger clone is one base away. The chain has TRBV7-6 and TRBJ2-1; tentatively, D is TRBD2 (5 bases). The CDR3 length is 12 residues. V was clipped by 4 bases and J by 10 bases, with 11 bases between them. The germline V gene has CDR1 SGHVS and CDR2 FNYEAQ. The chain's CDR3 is CASSCTRLEQFF. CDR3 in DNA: TGTGCCAGCAGCTGCACTAGGCTCGAGCAGTTCTTC.

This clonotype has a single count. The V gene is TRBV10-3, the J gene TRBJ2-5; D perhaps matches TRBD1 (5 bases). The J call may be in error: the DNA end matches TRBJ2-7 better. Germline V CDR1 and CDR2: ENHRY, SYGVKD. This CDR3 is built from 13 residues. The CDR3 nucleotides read TGTGCCATCAGTGCGCAGGGAACCTACGAGCAGTACTTC. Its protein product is CAISAQGTYEQYF.

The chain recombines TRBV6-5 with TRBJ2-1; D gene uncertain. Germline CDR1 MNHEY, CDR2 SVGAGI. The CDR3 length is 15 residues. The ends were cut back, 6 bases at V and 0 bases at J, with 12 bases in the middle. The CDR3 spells CASSLTVSSYNEQFF. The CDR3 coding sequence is TGTGCCAGCAGCCTAACAGTGAGCTCCTACAATGAGCAGTTCTTC.

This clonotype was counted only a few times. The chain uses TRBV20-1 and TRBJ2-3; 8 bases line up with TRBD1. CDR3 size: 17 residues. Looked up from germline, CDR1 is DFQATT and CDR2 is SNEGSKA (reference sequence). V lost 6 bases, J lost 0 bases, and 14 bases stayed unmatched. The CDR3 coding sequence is TGCAGTGCAGGGGTAATGACAGGGGCTATCAGCACAGATACGCAGTATTTT. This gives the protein CSAGVMTGAISTDTQYF.

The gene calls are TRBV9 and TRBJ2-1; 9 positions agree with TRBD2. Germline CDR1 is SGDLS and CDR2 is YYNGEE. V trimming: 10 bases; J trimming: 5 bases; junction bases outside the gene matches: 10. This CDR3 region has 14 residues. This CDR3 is CADSVSGRHNEQFF. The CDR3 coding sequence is TGTGCCGACAGCGTAAGCGGGAGGCACAATGAGCAGTTCTTC.

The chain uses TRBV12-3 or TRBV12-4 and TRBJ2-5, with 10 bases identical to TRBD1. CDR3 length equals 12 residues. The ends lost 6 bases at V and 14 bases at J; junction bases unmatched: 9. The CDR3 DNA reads TGTGCCAGCAGAGATGGACAGGGGGTTTCCTACTTC. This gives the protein CASRDGQGVSYF.

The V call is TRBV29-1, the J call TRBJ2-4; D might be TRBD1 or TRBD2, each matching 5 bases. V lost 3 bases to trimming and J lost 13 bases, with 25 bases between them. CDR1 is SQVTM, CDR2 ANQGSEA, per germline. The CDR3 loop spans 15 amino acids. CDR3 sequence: CSVEGLRDPKTKQYF. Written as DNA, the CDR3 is TGCAGCGTTGAGGGCCTCCGGGACCCAAAAACCAAGCAGTACTTC.

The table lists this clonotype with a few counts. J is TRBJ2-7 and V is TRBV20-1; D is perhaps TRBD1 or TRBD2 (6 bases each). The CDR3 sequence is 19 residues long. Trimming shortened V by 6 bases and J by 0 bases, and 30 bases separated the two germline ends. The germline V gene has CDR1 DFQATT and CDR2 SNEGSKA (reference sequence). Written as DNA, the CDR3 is TGCAGTGCCCCCTACCGCGCAGGCCCCGGGGGCGGAAGCTCCTACGAGCAGTACTTC. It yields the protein CSAPYRAGPGGGSSYEQYF.

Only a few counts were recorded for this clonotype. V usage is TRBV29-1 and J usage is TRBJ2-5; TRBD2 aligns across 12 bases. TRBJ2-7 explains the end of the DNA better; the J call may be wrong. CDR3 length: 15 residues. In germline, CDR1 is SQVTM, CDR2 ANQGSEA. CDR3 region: CSVEGTSGVVYEQYF. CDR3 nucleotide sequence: TGCAGCGTTGAAGGGACTAGCGGGGTTGTATACGAGCAGTACTTC.

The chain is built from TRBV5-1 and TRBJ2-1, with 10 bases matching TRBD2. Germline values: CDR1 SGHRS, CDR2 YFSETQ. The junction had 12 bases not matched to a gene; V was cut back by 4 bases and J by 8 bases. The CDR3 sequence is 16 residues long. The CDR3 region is CASSRQTSGQGDEQFF. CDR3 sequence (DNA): TGCGCCAGCAGCCGTCAGACTAGCGGGCAAGGGGATGAGCAGTTCTTC.

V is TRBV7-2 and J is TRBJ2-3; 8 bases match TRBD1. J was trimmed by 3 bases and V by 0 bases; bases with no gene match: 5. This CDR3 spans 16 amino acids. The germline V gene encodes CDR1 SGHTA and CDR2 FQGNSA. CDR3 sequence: CASSLALGQETDTQYF. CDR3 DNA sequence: TGTGCCAGCAGCTTAGCGTTGGGACAGGAGACAGATACGCAGTATTTT.

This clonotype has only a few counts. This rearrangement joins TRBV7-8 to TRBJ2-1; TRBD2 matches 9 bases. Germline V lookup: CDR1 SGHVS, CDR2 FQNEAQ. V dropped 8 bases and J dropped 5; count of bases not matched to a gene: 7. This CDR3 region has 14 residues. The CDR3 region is CASRGGESNNEQFF. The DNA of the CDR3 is TGTGCCAGCCGCGGGGGGGAGAGCAACAATGAGCAGTTCTTC.

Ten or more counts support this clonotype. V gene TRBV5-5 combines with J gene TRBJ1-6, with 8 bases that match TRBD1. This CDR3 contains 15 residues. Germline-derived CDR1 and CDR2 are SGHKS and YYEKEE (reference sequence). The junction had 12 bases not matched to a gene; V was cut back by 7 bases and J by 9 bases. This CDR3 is CASRHRTGMGSPLHF. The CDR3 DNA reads TGTGCCAGCCGTCACCGGACAGGGATGGGTTCACCCCTCCACTTT.

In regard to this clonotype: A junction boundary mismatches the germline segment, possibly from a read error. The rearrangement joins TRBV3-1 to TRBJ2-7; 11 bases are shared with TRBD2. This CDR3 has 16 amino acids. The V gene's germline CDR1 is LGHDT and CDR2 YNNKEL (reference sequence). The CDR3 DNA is TGTGCCAGCAGCCAAGTTACTAGCGGGAGAGGCTACGAGCAGGACTTC. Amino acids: CASSQVTSGRGYEQDF.

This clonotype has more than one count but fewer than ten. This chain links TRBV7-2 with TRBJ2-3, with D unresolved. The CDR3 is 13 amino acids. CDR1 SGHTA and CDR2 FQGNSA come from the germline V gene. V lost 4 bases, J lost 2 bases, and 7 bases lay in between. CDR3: CASSYDPTDTQYF. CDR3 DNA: TGTGCCAGCAGCTATGATCCCACAGATACGCAGTATTTT.

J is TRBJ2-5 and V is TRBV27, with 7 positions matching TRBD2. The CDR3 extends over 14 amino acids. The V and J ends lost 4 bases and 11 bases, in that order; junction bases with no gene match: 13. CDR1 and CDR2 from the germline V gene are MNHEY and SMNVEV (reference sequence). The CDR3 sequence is CASSSWGGPREQYF. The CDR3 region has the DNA TGTGCCAGCAGTTCATGGGGAGGGCCCCGAGAGCAGTACTTC.

As DNA, the CDR3 is TGTGCCAGCAGCCAAGAGAGCCAATATCGAGATACGCAGTATTTT. This gives the protein CASSQESQYRDTQYF. J is TRBJ2-3 and V is TRBV14; D is uncertain. V gave up 0 bases and J gave up 5 bases, with 12 bases separating them. The CDR3 totals 15 residues. The germline V gene has CDR1 SGHDN and CDR2 FVKESK.

This CDR3 is CASSHLLAGGTDTQYF. The CDR3 DNA reads as TGCGCCAGCAGCCACTTACTAGCGGGGGGAACAGATACGCAGTATTTT. The genes are TRBV4-3 and TRBJ2-3; 12 bases agree with TRBD2. Germline V CDR1 and CDR2: LGHNA, YSLEER. The CDR3 length is 16 residues. J lost 3 bases, V lost 3 bases, and 4 bases had no gene match.

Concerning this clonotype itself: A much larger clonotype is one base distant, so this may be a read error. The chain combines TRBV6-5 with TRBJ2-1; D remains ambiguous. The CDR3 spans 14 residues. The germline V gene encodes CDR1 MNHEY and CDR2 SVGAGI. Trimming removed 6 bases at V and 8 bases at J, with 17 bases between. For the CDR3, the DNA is TGTGCCAGCAGGGACGGTGTTGGGTGCTATGAGCAGTTCTTC. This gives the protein CASRDGVGCYEQFF.

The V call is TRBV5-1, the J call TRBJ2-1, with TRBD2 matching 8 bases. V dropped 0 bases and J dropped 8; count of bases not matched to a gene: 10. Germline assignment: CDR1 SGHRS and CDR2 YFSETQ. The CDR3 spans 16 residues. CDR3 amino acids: CASSLEVAGFIDEQFF. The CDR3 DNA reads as TGCGCCAGCAGCTTGGAAGTAGCGGGATTCATCGATGAGCAGTTCTTC.

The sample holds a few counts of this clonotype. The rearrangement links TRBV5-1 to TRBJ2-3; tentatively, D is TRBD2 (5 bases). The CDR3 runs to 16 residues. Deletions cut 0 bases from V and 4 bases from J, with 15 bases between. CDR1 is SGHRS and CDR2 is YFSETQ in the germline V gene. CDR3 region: CASSLVLAESSDTQYF. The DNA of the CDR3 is TGCGCCAGCAGCTTGGTGCTAGCAGAATCCTCAGATACGCAGTATTTT.

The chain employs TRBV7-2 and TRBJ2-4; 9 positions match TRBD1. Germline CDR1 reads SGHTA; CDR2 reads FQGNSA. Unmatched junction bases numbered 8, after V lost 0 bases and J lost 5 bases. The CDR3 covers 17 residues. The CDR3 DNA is TGTGCCAGCAGCTTAGCATTCCACCGGGACAGGGAAAACATTCAGTACTTC. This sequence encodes CASSLAFHRDRENIQYF.

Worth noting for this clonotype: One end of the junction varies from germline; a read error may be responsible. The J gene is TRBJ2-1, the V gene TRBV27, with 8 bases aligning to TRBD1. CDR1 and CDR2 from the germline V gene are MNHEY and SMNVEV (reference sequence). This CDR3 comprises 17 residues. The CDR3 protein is CASSLRAGQGIYYEQFF. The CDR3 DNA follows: TGTGCCAGCAGTTTAAGGGCCGGACAGGGTATCTACTATGAGCAGTTCTTC.

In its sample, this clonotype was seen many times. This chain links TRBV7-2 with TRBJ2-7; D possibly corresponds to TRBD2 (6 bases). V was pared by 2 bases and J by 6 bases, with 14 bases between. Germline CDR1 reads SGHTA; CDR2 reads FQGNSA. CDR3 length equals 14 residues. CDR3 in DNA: TGTGCCAGCAGCTTACTCGGGAGAGATCGCGAGCAGTACTTC. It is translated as CASSLLGRDREQYF. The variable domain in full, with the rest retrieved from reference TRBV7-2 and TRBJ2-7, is GAGVSQSPSNKVTEKGKDVELRCDPISGHTALYWYRQSLGQGLEFLIYFQGNSAPDKSGLPSDRFSAERTGGSVSTLTIQRTQQEDSAVYLCASSLLGRDREQYFGPGTRLTVT.

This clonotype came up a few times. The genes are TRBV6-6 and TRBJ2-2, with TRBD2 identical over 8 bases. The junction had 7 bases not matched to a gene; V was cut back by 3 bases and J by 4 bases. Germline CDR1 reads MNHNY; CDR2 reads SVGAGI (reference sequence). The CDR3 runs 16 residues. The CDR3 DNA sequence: TGTGCCAGCAGTTATCGCACTAGCGGCGGCACCGGGGAGCTGTTTTTT. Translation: CASSYRTSGGTGELFF.

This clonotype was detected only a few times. In DNA, the CDR3 is TGTGCCAGCAGACGAGGGACAGGGGGGGCCTACGAGCAGTACTTC. Protein product: CASRRGTGGAYEQYF. This sequence joins TRBV6-6 and TRBJ2-7; 11 bases align to TRBD1. The length of the CDR3 is 15 residues. Germline CDR1 MNHNY, CDR2 SVGAGI (reference sequence). J lost 2 bases, V lost 6 bases, and 6 bases had no gene match.

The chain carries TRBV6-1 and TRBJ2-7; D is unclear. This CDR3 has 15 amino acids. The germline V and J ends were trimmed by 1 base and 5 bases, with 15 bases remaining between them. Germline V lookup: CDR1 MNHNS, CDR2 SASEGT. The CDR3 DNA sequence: TGTGCCAGCAGTGAAGTAATAACAGATTTTGACGAGCAGTACTTC. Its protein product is CASSEVITDFDEQYF.